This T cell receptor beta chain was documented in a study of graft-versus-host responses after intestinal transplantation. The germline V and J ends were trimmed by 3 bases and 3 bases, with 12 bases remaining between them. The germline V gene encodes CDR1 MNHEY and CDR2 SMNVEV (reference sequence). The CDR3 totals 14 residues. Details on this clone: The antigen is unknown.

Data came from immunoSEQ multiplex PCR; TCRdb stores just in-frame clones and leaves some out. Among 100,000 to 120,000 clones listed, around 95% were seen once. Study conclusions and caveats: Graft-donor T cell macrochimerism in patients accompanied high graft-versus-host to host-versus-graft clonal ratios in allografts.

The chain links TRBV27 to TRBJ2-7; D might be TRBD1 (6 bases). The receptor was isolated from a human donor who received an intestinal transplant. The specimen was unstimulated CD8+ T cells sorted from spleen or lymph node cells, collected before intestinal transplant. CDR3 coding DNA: TGTGCCAGCAGTTTGCAGGGGCCCGGCTACGAGCAGTACTTC. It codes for CASSLQGPGYEQYF.